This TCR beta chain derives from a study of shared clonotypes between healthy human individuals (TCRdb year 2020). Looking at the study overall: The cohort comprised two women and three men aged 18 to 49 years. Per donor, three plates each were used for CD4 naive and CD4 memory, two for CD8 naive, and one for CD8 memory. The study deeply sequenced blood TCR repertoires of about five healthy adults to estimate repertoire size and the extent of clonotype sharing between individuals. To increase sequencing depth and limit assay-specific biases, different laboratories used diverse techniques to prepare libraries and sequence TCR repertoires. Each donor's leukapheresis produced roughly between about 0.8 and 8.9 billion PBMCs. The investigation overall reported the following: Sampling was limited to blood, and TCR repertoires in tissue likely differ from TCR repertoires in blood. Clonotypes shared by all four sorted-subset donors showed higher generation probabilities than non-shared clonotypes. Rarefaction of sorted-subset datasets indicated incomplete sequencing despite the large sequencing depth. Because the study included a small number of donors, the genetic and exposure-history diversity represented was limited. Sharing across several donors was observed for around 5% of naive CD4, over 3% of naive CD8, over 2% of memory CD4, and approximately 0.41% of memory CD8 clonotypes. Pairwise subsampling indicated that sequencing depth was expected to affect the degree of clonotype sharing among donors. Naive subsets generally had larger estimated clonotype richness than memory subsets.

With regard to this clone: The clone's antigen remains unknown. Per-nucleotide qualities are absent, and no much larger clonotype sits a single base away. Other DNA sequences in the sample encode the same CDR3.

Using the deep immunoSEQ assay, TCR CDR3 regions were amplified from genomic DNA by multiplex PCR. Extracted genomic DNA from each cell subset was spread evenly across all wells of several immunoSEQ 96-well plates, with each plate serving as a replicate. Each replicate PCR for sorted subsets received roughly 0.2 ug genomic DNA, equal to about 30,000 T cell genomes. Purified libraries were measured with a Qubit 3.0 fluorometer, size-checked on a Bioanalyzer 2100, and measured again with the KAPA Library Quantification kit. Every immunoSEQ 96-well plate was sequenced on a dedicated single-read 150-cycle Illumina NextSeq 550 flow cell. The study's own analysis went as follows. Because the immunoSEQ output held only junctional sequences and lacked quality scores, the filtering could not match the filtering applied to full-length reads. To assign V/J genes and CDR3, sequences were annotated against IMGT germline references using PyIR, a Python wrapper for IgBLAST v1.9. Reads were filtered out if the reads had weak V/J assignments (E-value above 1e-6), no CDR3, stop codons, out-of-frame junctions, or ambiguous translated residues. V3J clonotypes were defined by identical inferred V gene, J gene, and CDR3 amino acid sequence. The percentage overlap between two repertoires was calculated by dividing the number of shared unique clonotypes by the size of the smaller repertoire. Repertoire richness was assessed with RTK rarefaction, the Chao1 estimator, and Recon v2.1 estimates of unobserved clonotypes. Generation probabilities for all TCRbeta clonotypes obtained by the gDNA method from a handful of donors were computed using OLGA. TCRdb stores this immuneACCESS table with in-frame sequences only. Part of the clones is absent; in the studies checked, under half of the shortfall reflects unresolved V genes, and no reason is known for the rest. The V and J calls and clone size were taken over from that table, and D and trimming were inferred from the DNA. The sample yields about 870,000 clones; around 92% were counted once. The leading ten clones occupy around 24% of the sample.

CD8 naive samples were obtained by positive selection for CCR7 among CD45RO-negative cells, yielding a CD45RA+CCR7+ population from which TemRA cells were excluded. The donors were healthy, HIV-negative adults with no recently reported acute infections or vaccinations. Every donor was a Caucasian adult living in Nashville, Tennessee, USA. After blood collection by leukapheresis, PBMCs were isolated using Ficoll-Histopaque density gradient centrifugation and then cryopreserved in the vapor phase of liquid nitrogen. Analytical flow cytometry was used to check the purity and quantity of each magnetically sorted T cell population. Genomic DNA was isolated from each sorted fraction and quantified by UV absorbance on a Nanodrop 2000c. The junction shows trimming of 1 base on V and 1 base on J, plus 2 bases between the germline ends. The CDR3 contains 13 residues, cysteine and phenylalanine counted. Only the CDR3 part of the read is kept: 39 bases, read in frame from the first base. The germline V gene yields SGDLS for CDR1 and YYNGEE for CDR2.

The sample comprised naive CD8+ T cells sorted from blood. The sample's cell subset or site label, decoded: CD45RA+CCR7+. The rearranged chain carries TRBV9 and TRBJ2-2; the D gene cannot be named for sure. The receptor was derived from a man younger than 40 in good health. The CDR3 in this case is CASSVQNTGELFF. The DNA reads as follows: TGTGCCAGCAGCGTACAGAACACCGGGGAGCTGTTTTTT.